This T cell receptor (beta chain) was identified during a study of blood T cells in healthy people across ages. Study in general: Template switching recovered approximately one barcoded beta molecule for every two T cells.

The second PCR ran roughly 6 to 11 cycles with a sample-barcoded 5' primer and J-beta primers. Using its own MiXCR run on the 5' RACE reads, TCRdb lists one record per CDR3 protein. Here the sample spans some 800,000 distinct CDR3 sequences, roughly 44% being singletons. V shed 5 bases and J shed 7 bases, with 3 bases lying between them. CDR3 length: 9 residues. CDR1 DFQATT and CDR2 SNEGSKA come from the germline V gene (reference sequence). Each sample had at least 6.5 million PBMCs isolated. Material: blood. This clonotype originated in a man in his 60s in good health. The chain has TRBV20-1 and TRBJ1-5; D ambiguous. The CDR3 DNA reads TGCAGTGCTGGCCAGCCCCAGCATTTT. Protein product: CSAGQPQHF.